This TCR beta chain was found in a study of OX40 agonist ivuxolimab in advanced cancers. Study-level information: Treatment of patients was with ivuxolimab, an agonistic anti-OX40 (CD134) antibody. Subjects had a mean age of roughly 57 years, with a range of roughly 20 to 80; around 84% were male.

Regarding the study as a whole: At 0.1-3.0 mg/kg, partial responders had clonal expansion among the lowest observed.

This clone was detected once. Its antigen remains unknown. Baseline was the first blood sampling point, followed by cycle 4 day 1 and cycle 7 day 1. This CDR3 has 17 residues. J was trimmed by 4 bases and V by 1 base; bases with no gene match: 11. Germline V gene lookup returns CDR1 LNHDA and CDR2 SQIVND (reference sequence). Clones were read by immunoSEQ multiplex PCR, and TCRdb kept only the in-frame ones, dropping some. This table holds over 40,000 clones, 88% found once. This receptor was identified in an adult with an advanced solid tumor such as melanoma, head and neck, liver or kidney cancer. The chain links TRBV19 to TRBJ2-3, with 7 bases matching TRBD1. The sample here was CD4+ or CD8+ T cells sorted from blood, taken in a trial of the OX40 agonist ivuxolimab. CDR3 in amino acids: CASSIVDRLYGADTQYF. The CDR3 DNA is TGTGCCAGTAGTATAGTGGACAGGTTGTATGGTGCAGATACGCAGTATTTT.